This TCR beta chain comes out of a study of molecular identifiers for immune sequencing clone quantification. General study points: Spiked TCR RNA from one Jurkat cell reportedly showed up when mixed among 1 million or so naive cells.

One entry per CDR3 protein results from TCRdb running MiXCR on the PCR reads. The sample has some 580,000 distinct CDR3 sequences, 25% seen once. Of note for this clonotype: The antigen remains unidentified. A clone one base away is much larger, so this may be a read error.

Using a CD8+CD4-CCR7+CD45RA+ phenotype, naive CD8 T cells were sorted. The CDR3 has 13 residues. Germline lookup yields CDR1 SGHVS and CDR2 FNYEAQ. This TCR came from a human donor in good health. Some libraries in this study had Jurkat cell RNA spiked in. Sequenced input: naive CD8+ T cells from blood, with Jurkat cell RNA spiked in. Subset specified: FACS-sorted CD8+CD4-CCR7+CD45RA+ naive T cells. This sequence joins TRBV7-6 and TRBJ2-2, with D hard to call. The CDR3, as DNA: TGTGCCAGCGGCTTAACGAACACCGGGGAGCTGTTTTTT. Residues: CASGLTNTGELFF.